This record covers a single TCR beta chain. This sample is part of a study of human T cells and chemical hapten exposure. Described time point: healthy volunteer bleed at 6 weeks. Someone pulled total RNA out of unfractionated whole blood. V was shortened by 5 bases and J by 0 bases, with 15 bases between the two germline ends. The germline gives CDR1 SEHNR, CDR2 FQNEAQ (reference sequence). There are 16 residues in the CDR3. Per the study methods: TCR counts had a median of about 100,000 per sample and spanned roughly 23,224 to 690,600. TCRdb independently ran MiXCR on the RACE reads; one entry per CDR3 protein. The V and J calls, along with clone size, are taken from TCRdb and not from the paper's own processing. The sample records around 65,000 distinct CDR3 sequences, about 6% being singletons.

Sequences were obtained from whole blood. The rearrangement joins TRBV7-9 to TRBJ2-3; D not resolved. This receptor was obtained from a female donor in good health. Some clones in this sample may be carry-over from other donors' samples. The CDR3 reads CASSLGLARSTDTQYF. CDR3 nucleotide sequence: TGTGCCAGCAGCCTCGGGTTAGCCCGGAGCACAGATACGCAGTATTTT.